The rows below give T cell receptor beta chains drawn from one sample of a study of blood T cell repertoires in COVID-19. The protocol was immunoSEQ multiplex PCR, while the TCRdb copy is restricted to in-frame clones and leaves out a portion. This table holds about 170,000 clones, roughly 86% found once. Material: peripheral blood. Every receptor here comes from a man aged 35 to 55 who had recovered from COVID-19. CDR3s include the opening cysteine and the closing phenylalanine or tryptophan. The D gene is left open where the match is weak. The size of a clone is reported for some rows only, either as once, few or many, or as a class for expanded clones.

J: TRBJ2-7
size: NA
D: NA
V: TRBV27
DNA: TGTGCCAGCAGTCTCATGTCCGGACAGAGATACTTC
CDR3: CASSLMSGQRYF

J: TRBJ2-7
size: NA
D: NA
V: TRBV28
DNA: TGTGCCAGCAGTTCCCACTCCAATCCCTACGAGCAGTACTTC
CDR3: CASSSHSNPYEQYF

J: TRBJ1-2
size: once
D: TRBD1
V: TRBV25-1
DNA: TGTGCCAGCAGTGAATTGACAGGGGAGTTTCTTGGCTACACCTTC
CDR3: CASSELTGEFLGYTF

J: TRBJ1-5
size: NA
D: NA
V: TRBV5-6
DNA: TGTGCCAGCAGCACGTGGGGGAGGATGACCCATAGCAATCAGCCCCAGCATTTT
CDR3: CASSTWGRMTHSNQPQHF

J: TRBJ1-2
size: NA
D: NA
V: TRBV3-1/TRBV3-2
DNA: TGTGCCAGCAGCCAAGGAGGTGGCTACACCTTC
CDR3: CASSQGGGYTF

J: TRBJ2-2
size: NA
D: TRBD1
V: TRBV19
DNA: TGTGCCAGTAGGGGGACAGGGGTAGGGACCGGGGAGCTGTTTTTT
CDR3: CASRGTGVGTGELFF

J: TRBJ2-2
size: NA
D: TRBD1
V: TRBV2
DNA: TGTGCCAGCAGTGTGGGACAGACGAACACCGGGGAGCTGTTTTTT
CDR3: CASSVGQTNTGELFF

J: TRBJ1-2
size: NA
D: TRBD1
V: TRBV19
DNA: TGTGCCAGTCCCGACAGGGGGCGGGGTGAGGGCTACACCTTC
CDR3: CASPDRGRGEGYTF

J: TRBJ2-3
size: once
D: TRBD1
V: TRBV6-2/TRBV6-3
DNA: TGTGCCAGCAGTTTAACCGGGACAGGGGACACAGATACGCAGTATTTT
CDR3: CASSLTGTGDTDTQYF

J: TRBJ2-3
size: once
D: NA
V: TRBV20-1
DNA: TGCAGTGCTAGTGAGGGGACTAGCACAGATACGCAGTATTTT
CDR3: CSASEGTSTDTQYF

J: TRBJ2-7
size: NA
D: NA
V: TRBV7-2
DNA: TGTGCCAGCAGCTTAGCGCTGGGCAGCTCCTACGAGCAGTACTTC
CDR3: CASSLALGSSYEQYF